At least ten counts were recorded for the clone carrying this T cell receptor (beta chain). V lost 0 bases and J lost 6, with 3 bases in between. The CDR3 is 12 amino acids. Germline assignment: CDR1 LGHDT and CDR2 YNNKEL (reference sequence). The record originates from a study of neurological immune-mediated disorders. Study details: Secondary progressive cases numbered 3 among the approximately 35 multiple sclerosis patients, while the other 31 were relapsing-remitting.

Synthesis of cDNA was accomplished via 5'RACE employing 10-nucleotide random UMIs. TCRdb recomputed calls from the 5' RACE reads with MiXCR, one row per CDR3 protein. The sample has roughly 60,000 distinct CDR3 sequences, 3% to 4.5% seen once. Sequences were obtained from CD4+ T cells from blood. The receptor's source is a woman in her thirties or forties with multiple sclerosis. The gene calls are TRBV3-1 and TRBJ1-5, with D hard to call. In DNA, the CDR3 is TGTGCCAGCAGCCAAGAAAGTCAGCCCCAGCATTTT. Its translation is CASSQESQPQHF.